This TCR beta chain was retrieved from a study of cytomegalovirus exposure and HLA in healthy donors. For the study at large: Around 78 million unique TCR sequences came from HLA-typed donors in an early release.

The germline CDR1 and CDR2 sequences are SNHLY and FYNNEI. V was pared by 0 bases and J by 10 bases, with 13 bases between. This CDR3 spans 14 amino acids. The study ran its PCR with 60 Vbeta and 13 Jbeta primers. The data were produced by immunoSEQ multiplex PCR, yet TCRdb's version contains in-frame clones alone and is incomplete. This table has more than 200,000 clones, under 80% appearing once. Study outcomes and limitations: About 180 TCR beta chains were listed as cytomegalovirus-associated. An analysis that was carried out later associated 16,951 TCR beta sequences with HLA alleles at 0.05 false discovery rate.

In the case of this clone: Antigen unknown.

Sequencing was carried out using PBMCs. This chain connects TRBV2 to TRBJ1-5; TRBD1 might be the D (6 bases). This sequence originates from a girl aged 2-10 years in good health and CMV-seronegative. Here the CDR3 reads CASSEADRIRPQHF. CDR3 DNA: TGTGCCAGCAGTGAAGCTGACAGGATAAGACCCCAGCATTTT. Filled out from reference TRBV2 and TRBJ1-5, the complete variable domain reads EPEVTQTPSHQVTQMGQEVILRCVPISNHLYFYWYRQILGQKVEFLVSFYNNEISEKSEIFDDQFSVERPDGSNFTLKIRSTKLEDSAMYFCASSEADRIRPQHFGDGTRLSIL.